This is a list of T cell receptor beta chains from one sample in a study of cytomegalovirus exposure and HLA in healthy donors. Only in-frame clones appear in the TCRdb table, and some are missing; sequencing was by immunoSEQ multiplex PCR. Of 110,000 to 150,000 clones in the sample, 80% were seen once. The material sequenced was PBMCs. The source of these receptors is a young man in good health and CMV-seronegative. Both conserved end residues are trimmed from each CDR3. Fields, in order: clone size, V gene, CDR3 protein. The listing skips clone size in some rows; elsewhere it reads once, few, many or a size class.

>NA|TRBV7-2
ASSSSGRQGNQPQH
>NA|TRBV27
ASSLYPGLETQY
>NA|TRBV6-5
ASRVSGRAYEQY
>NA|TRBV2
ASSNNGKTNEKLF
>NA|TRBV10-3
AISEGQLNYGYT
>NA|TRBV27
ASRPGNTGELF
>few|TRBV7-9
ASSLQGQGINEKLF
>NA|TRBV7-9
ASSSWTGGSYEQY
>NA|TRBV19
ASSPVTGAVYGYT
>once|TRBV30
AWRGGATNEKLF
>NA|TRBV13
ASSLRQKLPGNTIY
>NA|TRBV5-1
ASSPRDRKSATWGNYGYT
>NA|TRBV7-2
ASSSGLGYTQY
>once|TRBV28
ASSSSAWVQY
>NA|TRBV6-5
ASSLGTGGQPQN
>NA|TRBV6-5
ASSYGLARNEQF
>NA|TRBV2
ASLEGPRYEQY
>NA|TRBV19
ASSIEVAGGPNEQF